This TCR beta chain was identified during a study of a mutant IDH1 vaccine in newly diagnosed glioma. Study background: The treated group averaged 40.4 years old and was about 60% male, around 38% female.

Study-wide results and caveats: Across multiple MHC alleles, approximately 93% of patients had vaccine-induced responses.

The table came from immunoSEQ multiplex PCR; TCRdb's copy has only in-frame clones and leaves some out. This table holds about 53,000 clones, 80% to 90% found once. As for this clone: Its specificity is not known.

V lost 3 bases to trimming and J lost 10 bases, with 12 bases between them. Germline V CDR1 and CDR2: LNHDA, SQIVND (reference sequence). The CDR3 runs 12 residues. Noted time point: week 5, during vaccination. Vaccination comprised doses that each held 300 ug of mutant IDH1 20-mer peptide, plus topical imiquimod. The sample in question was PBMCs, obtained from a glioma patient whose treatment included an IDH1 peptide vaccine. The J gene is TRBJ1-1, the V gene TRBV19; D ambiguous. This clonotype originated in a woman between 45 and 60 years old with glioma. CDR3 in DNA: TGTGCCAGTAGTATGAGGTCACGCGGAGCTTTCTTT. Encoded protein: CASSMRSRGAFF.